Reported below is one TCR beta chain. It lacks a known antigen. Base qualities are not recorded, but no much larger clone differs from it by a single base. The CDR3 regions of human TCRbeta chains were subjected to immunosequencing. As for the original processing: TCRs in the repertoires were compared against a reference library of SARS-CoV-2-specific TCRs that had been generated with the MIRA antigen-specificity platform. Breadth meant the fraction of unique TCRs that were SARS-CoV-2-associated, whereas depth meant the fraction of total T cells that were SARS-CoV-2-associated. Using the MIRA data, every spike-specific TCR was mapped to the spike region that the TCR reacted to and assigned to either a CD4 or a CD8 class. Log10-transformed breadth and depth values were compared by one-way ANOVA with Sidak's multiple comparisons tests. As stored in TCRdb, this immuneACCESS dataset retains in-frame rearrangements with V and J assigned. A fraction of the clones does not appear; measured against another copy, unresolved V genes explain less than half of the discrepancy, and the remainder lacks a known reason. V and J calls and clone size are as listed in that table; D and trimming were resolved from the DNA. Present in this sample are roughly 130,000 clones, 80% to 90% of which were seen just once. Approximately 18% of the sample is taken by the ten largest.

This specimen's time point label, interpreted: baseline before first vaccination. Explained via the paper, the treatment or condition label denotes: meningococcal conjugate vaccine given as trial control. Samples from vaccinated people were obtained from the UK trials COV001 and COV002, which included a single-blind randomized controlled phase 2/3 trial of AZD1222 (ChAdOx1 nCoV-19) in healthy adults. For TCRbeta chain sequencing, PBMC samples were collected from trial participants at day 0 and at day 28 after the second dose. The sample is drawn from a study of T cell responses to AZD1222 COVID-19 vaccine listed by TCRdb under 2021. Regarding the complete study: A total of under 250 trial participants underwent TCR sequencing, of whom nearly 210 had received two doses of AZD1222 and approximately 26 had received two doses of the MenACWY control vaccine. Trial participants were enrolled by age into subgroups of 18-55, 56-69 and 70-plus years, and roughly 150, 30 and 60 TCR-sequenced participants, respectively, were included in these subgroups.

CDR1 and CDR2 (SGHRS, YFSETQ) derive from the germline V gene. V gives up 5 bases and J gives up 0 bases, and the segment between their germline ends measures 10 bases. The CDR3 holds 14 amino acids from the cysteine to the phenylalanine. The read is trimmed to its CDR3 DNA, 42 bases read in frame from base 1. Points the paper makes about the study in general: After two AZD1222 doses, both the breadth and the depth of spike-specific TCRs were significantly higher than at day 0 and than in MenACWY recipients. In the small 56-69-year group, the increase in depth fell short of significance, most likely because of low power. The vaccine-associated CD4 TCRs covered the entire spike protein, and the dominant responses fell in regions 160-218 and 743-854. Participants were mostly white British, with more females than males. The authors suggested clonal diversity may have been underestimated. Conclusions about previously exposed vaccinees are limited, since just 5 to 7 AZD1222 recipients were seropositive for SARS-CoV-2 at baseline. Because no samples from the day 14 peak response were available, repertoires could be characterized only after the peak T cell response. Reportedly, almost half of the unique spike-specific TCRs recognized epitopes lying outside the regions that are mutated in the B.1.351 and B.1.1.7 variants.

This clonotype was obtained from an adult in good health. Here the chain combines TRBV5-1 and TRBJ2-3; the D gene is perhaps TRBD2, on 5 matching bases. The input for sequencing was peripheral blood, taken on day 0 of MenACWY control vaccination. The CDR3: CASRSGSSTDTQYF. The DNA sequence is TGCGCCAGCAGAAGCGGTTCTAGCACAGATACGCAGTATTTT.